This T cell receptor (beta chain) was identified during a study of human T cells and chemical hapten exposure. The length of the CDR3 is 15 residues. Trimming left V 5 bases short and J 0 bases short, with 13 bases between. From germline, CDR1 is SGHTA and CDR2 FQGTGA. The time point: pre-sensitization, week 0. As to treatment: therapeutic diphenylcyclopropenone sensitization with weekly scalp DPC. The study, taken as a whole, reports: Every donor had alopecia, and their immune response may therefore differ from healthy people's.

This clonotype has a handful of counts. No antigen is known for it. Individual cDNA molecules had unique molecular identifiers attached to them by the library. Via MiXCR, TCRdb re-called the RACE reads, giving one row per CDR3 protein. This sample carries around 180,000 distinct CDR3 sequences, more than 25% of them seen once, and the ten largest clones take approximately 3%. This chain joins TRBV7-3 and TRBJ1-2; no reliable D call. The source was whole blood, collected in connection with sensitization to the hapten diphenylcyclopropenone (DPC). The receptor's source is a woman in her 30s with alopecia areata. Some clones in this sample may be carry-over from other donors' samples. CDR3 amino acids: CASSPTPVPNYGYTF. CDR3 sequence (DNA): TGTGCCAGCAGCCCCACCCCGGTACCTAACTATGGCTACACCTTC. The variable domain in full, with the rest retrieved from reference TRBV7-3 and TRBJ1-2, is GAGVSQTPSNKVTEKGKYVELRCDPISGHTALYWYRQSLGQGPEFLIYFQGTGAADDSGLPNDRFFAVRPEGSVSTLKIQRTERGDSAVYLCASSPTPVPNYGYTFGSGTRLTVV.